This TCR beta chain was obtained from a study of shared clonotypes between healthy human individuals. Findings and caveats of the study: Only blood samples were collected, and tissue repertoires likely differ.

Naive CD8 cells were CD45RO-negative, positively selected for CCR7, excluding terminally differentiated effector memory CD45RA+ cells. The donors, healthy adults who were HIV-negative, had experienced no recent acute infections or vaccinations. Germline values: CDR1 SGHNT, CDR2 YENEEA. Trimming at V came to 7 bases and at J to 5 bases, leaving 16 bases not matched to a gene. The CDR3 runs to 16 residues. Worth noting for this clone: What it binds is not known.

Only in-frame clones appear in the TCRdb table, and some are missing; sequencing was by immunoSEQ multiplex PCR. Of roughly 650,000 clones listed, 95% to 97% are singletons. The chain has TRBV11-3 and TRBJ2-7; 8 positions agree with TRBD1. This TCR was sampled from a woman between 25 and 40 years old in good health. Material for sequencing was naive CD8+ T cells sorted from blood. CDR3 DNA sequence: TGTGCCAGCAATTCCGGCAGGGGGCTCCACTTGAACGAGCAGTACTTC. Protein sequence: CASNSGRGLHLNEQYF.